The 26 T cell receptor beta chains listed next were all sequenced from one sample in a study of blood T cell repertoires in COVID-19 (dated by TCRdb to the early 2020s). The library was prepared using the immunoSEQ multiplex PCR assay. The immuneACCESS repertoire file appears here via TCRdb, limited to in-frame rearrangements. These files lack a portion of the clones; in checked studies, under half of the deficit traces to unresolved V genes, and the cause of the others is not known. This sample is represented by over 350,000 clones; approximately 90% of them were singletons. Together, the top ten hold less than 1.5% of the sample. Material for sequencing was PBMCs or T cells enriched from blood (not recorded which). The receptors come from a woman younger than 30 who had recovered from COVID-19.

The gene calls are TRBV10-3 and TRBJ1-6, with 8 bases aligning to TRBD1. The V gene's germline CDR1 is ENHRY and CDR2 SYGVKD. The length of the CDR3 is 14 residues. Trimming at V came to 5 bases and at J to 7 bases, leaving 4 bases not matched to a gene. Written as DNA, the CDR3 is TGTGCCATCAGTATAGGGACAGGCAATTCACCCCTCCACTTT. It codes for CAISIGTGNSPLHF.

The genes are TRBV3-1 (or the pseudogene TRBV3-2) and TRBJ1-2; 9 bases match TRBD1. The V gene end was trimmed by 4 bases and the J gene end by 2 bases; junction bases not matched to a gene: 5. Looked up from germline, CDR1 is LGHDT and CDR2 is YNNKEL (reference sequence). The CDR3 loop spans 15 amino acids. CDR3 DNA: TGTGCCAGCAGCCTTGGGACAGGGTCCAACTATGGCTACACCTTC. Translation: CASSLGTGSNYGYTF.

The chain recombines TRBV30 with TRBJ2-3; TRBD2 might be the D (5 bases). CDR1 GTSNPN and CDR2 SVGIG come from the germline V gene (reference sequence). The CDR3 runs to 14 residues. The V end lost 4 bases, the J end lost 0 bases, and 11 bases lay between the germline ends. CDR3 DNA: TGTGCCTGGAAGGAGGAGAGTAGCACAGATACGCAGTATTTT. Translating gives CAWKEESSTDTQYF.

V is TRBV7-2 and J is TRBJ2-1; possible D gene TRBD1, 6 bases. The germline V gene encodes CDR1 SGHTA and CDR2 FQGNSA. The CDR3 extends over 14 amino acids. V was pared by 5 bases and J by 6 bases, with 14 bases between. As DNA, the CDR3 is TGTGCCAGCAGCCCCCTGGACAGCAGCAATGAGCAGTTCTTC. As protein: CASSPLDSSNEQFF.

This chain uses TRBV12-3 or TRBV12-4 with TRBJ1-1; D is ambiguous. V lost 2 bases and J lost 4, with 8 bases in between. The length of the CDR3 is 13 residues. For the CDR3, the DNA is TGTGCCAGCAGTTTAAATCCAGGCACTGAAGCTTTCTTT. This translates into CASSLNPGTEAFF.

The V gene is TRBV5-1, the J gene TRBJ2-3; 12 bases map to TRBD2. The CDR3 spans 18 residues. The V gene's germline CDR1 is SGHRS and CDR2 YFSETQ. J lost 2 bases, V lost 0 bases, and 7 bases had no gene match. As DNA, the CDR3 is TGCGCCAGCAGCTTGGGACTAGCGGGGGTCGGGGTCACAGATACGCAGTATTTT. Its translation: CASSLGLAGVGVTDTQYF.

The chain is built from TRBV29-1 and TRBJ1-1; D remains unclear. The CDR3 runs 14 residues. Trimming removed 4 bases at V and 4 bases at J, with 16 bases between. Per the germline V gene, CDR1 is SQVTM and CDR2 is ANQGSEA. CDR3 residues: CSVVKYSRGTEAFF. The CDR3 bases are TGCAGCGTTGTAAAGTACTCACGGGGCACTGAAGCTTTCTTT.

The CDR3 protein is CASSQGLGGTEAFF. CDR3 nucleotide sequence: TGTGCCAGCAGCCAGGGGTTAGGTGGCACTGAAGCTTTCTTT. The chain employs TRBV6-6 and TRBJ1-1, with a tentative D call TRBD1 (6 bases). Germline V gene data show CDR1 as MNHNY and CDR2 as SVGAGI (reference sequence). CDR3 size: 14 residues. V dropped 6 bases and J dropped 4 bases, with 15 bases sitting between them.

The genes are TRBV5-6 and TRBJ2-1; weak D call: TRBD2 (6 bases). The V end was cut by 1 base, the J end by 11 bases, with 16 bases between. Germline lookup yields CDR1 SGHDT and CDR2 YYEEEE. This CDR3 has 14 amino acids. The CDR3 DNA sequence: TGTGCCAGCAGCTTGCCCGGGGGTAATTTTAAGCAGTTCTTC. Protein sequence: CASSLPGGNFKQFF.

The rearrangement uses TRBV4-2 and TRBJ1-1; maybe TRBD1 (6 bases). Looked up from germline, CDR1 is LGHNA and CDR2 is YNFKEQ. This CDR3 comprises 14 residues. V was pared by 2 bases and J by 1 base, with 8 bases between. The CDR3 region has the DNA TGTGCCAGCAGCCAAACGACAGGGAACACTGAAGCTTTCTTT. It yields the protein CASSQTTGNTEAFF.

CDR3 bases: TGTGCCAGCAGTCGGGGACTCTGGGACTACGAGCAGTACTTC. It encodes CASSRGLWDYEQYF. The chain recombines TRBV6-5 with TRBJ2-7, with a tentative D call TRBD2 (6 bases). Trimming stripped 5 bases from V and 3 bases from J, with 14 bases between. The CDR3 covers 14 residues. Germline-derived CDR1 and CDR2 are MNHEY and SVGAGI.

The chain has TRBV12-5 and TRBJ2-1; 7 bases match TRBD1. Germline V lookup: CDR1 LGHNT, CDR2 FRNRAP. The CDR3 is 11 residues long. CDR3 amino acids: CSGTEYNEQFF. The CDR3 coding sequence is TGTTCGGGGACAGAATACAATGAGCAGTTCTTC.

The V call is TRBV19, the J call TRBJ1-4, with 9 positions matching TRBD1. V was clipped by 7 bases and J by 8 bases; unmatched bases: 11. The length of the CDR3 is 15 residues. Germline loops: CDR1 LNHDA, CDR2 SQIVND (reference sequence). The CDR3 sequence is CASTPGTGLREKLFF. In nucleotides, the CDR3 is TGTGCCAGTACCCCGGGGACAGGGTTGAGGGAAAAACTGTTTTTT.

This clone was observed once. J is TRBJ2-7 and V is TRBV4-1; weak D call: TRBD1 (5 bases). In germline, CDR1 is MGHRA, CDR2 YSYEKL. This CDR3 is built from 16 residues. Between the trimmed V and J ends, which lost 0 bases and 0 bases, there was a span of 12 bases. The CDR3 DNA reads TGCGCCAGCAGCCAAGATTTTCGACAGACCTCCTACGAGCAGTACTTC. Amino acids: CASSQDFRQTSYEQYF.

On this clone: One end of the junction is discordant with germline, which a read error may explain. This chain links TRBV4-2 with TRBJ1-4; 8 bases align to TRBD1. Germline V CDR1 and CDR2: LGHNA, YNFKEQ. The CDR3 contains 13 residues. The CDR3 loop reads CASSQDSRTGISF. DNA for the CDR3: TGTGCCAGCAGCCAAGATTCACGGACAGGGATTTCTTTT.

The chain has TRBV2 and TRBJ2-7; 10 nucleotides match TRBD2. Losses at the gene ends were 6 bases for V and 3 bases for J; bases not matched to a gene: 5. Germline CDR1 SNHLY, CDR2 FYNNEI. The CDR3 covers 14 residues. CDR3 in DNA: TGTGCCAGCAGGAGGGTAGCGGGGGGCTACGAGCAGTACTTC. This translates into CASRRVAGGYEQYF.

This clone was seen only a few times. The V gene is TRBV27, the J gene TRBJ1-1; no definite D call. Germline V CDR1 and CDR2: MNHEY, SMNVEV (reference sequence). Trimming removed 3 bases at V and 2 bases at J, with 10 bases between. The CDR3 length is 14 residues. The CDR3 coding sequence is TGTGCCAGCAGTTTGAGTACAGCTAACACTGAAGCTTTCTTT. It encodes CASSLSTANTEAFF.

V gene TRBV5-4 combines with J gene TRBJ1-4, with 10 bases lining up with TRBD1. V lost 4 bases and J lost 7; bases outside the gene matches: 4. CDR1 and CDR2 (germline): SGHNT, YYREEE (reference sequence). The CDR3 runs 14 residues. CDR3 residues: CASSIRTGGEKLFF. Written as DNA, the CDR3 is TGTGCCAGCAGCATTCGGACAGGGGGTGAAAAACTGTTTTTT.

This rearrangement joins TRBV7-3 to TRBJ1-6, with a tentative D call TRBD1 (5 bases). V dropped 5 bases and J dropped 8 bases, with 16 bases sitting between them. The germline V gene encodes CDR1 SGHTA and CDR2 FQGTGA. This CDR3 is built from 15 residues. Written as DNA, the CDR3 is TGTGCCAGCAGCACACATGGGGCTTCGGATTCACCCCTCCACTTT. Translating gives CASSTHGASDSPLHF.

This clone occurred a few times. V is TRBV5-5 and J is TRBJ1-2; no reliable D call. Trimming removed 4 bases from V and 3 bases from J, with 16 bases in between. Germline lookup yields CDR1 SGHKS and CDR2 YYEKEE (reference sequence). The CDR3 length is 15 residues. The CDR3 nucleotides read TGTGCCAGCAGCCTACCCTCGCAGGTGCACTATGGCTACACCTTC. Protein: CASSLPSQVHYGYTF. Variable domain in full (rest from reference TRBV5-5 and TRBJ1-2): DAGVTQSPTHLIKTRGQQVTLRCSPISGHKSVSWYQQVLGQGPQFIFQYYEKEERGRGNFPDRFSARQFPNYSSELNVNALLLGDSALYLCASSLPSQVHYGYTFGSGTRLTVV.

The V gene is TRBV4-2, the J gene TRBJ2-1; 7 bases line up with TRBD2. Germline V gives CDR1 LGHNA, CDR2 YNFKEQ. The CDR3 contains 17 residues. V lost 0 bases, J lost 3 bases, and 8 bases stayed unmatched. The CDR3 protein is CASSQDAGRDYYNEQFF. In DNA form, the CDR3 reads TGTGCCAGCAGCCAAGATGCGGGCAGGGACTACTACAATGAGCAGTTCTTC.

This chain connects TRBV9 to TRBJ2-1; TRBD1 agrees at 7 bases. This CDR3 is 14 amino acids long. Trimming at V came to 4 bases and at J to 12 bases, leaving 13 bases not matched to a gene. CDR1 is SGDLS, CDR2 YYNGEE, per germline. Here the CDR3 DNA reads TGTGCCAGCAGCACGGGACAGCCGGACCTTTCGCAGTTCTTC. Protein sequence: CASSTGQPDLSQFF.

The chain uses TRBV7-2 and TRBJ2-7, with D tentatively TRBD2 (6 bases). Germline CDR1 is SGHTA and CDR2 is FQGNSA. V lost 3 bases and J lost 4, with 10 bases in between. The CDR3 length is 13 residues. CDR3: CASSFPGRYEQYF. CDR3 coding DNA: TGTGCCAGCAGCTTCCCGGGGAGGTACGAGCAGTACTTC.

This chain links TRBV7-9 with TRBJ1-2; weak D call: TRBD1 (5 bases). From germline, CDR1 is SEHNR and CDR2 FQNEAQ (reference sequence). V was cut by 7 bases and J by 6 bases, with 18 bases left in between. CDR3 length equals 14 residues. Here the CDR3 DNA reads TGTGCCAGCACCAACGGGGGGGAGTGGCATGGCTACACCTTC. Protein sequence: CASTNGGEWHGYTF.

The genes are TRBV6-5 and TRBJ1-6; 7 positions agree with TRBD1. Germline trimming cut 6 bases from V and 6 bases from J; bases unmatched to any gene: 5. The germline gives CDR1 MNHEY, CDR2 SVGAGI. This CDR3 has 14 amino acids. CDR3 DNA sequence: TGTGCCAGCAGCGTGACAGGGTTTAATTCACCCCTCCACTTT. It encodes CASSVTGFNSPLHF.

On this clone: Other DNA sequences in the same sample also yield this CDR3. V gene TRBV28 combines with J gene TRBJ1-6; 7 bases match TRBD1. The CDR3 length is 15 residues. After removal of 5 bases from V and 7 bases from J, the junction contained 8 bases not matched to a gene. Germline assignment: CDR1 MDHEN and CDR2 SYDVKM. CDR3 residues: CASSPIDRDNSPLHF. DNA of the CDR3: TGTGCCAGCAGTCCTATAGACAGGGACAATTCACCCCTCCACTTT.